This T cell receptor (beta chain) was found in a study of T cell responses to AZD1222 COVID-19 vaccine. Whole-study findings and limits: The study found Spike-specific TCR breadth and depth rose after two AZD1222 doses.

The length of the CDR3 is 19 residues. In germline, CDR1 is SGHTS, CDR2 YDEGEE. With 0 bases clipped from V and 4 bases from J, the junction kept 16 bases outside the gene matches. Sequencing used immunoSEQ multiplex PCR; TCRdb keeps in-frame clones, though not all of them. The data hold roughly 180,000 clones, with approximately 90% observed a single time. This clone occurred a few times. Its cognate antigen is unknown. Pooling was applied to second doses at about 4 or about 12 weeks. The source material was peripheral blood, sampled 28 days after the second AZD1222 dose. This sequence was found in an adult who received the AZD1222 COVID-19 vaccine. The chain carries TRBV5-8 and TRBJ1-3; 7 bases are a match to TRBD1. The CDR3 spells CASSLVLGQISWSGNTIYF. Written as DNA, the CDR3 is TGTGCCAGCAGCTTGGTTTTGGGACAGATCTCCTGGTCGGGAAACACCATATATTTT.